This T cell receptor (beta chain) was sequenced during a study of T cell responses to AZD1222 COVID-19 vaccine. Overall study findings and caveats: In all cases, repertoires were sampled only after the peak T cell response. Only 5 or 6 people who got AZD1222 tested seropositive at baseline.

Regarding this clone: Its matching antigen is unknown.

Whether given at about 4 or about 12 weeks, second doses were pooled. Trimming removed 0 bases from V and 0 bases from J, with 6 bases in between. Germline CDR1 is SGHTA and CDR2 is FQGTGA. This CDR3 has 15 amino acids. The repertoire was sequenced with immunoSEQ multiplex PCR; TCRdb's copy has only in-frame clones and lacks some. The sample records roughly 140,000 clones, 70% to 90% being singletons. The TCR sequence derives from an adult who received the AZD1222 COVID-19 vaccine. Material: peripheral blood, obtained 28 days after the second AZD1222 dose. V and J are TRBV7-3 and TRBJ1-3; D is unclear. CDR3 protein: CASSLTPGSGNTIYF. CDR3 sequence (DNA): TGTGCCAGCAGCTTAACGCCAGGCTCTGGAAACACCATATATTTT.